This is a list of T cell receptor beta chains from one sample in a study of cytomegalovirus exposure and HLA in healthy donors. Data came from immunoSEQ multiplex PCR; TCRdb stores just in-frame clones and leaves some out. The sample contains approximately 180,000 clones, around 81% of which appear only once. Sequencing was performed on PBMCs. These receptors all come from a woman under 40 in good health and CMV-seronegative. The CDR3 runs from the conserved cysteine through the conserved F or W.

TRBJ2-7 | TRBV27 | CASRGLAGTYEQYF
TRBJ2-5 | TRBV19 | CASSSTSPKETQYF
TRBJ2-1 | TRBV21-1 | CASSKILQGGDEQFF
TRBJ2-7 | TRBV7-8 | CASSLRDTTPYEQYF
TRBJ2-7 | TRBV15 | CATSRDAGTYEQYF
TRBJ2-3 | TRBV28 | CASAGLNTQYF
TRBJ1-3 | TRBV10-3 | CATARTGGNTIYF
NA | TRBV27 | CASSGGRGAYEQYF
TRBJ2-5 | TRBV7-6 | CASSLAERGLTETQYF
TRBJ2-7 | TRBV6-5 | CASTMGDRSSYEQYF
TRBJ2-3 | TRBV11-2 | CASSLDRLAADTQYF
TRBJ1-3 | TRBV7-8 | CASSLNPSSGNTIYF
TRBJ2-1 | TRBV9 | CASSVGGGAYNEQFF
TRBJ1-3 | TRBV11-2 | CASSPSRSGNTIYF
TRBJ1-1 | TRBV7-2 | CASSSRGTGFLETEAFF
TRBJ2-1 | TRBV29-1 | CSVRQGRNEQFF
TRBJ1-6 | TRBV7-2 | CASSLGWPPNSPLHF
TRBJ2-7 | TRBV7-9 | CASSLARDSYEQYF
TRBJ1-1 | TRBV5-1 | CASSGEGNTEAFF
TRBJ2-7 | TRBV5-4 | CASSPGGGFSIHEQYF
TRBJ2-6 | TRBV7-9 | CASRPGTGANVLTF
TRBJ2-2 | TRBV9 | CASSSRLGPGTGELFF
TRBJ2-7 | TRBV7-2 | CASSFGGGVDEQYF
TRBJ1-5 | TRBV28 | CASSPGTLYSNQPQHF
TRBJ2-2 | TRBV27 | CASSPLQGGGANTGELFF
TRBJ1-6 | TRBV15 | CATSERSGYNSPLHF
TRBJ2-7 | TRBV13 | CASSLVRGSPGDYYEQYF
TRBJ2-1 | TRBV7-8 | CASSLGYRTSYNEQFF
TRBJ2-7 | TRBV16 | CASSHPDRGIYEQYF
TRBJ2-1 | TRBV15 | CATSRTGTDNEQFF
TRBJ2-3 | TRBV5-8 | CASSFRSGGGTDTQYF
TRBJ2-3 | TRBV5-1 | CASRQGQVGDTQYF
TRBJ1-3 | TRBV18 | CASSPPGATGNTIYF
TRBJ2-7 | TRBV15 | CATSRDAGTGGYEQYF
TRBJ1-1 | TRBV19 | CASSIWGTEAEAFF
TRBJ2-4 | TRBV7-8 | CASSLSSAGKAKNIQYF
TRBJ2-7 | TRBV11-2 | CASSSGQGFYEQYF
TRBJ2-1 | TRBV27 | CASSFRSSGGYNEQFF
TRBJ2-5 | TRBV7-9 | CASSLGGLAGFKETQYF
TRBJ2-7 | TRBV7-9 | CASTDSGRSYEQYF
TRBJ2-1 | TRBV27 | CASSPGTSGIWEQFF
TRBJ2-1 | TRBV11-3 | CASSLRSLADNEQFF